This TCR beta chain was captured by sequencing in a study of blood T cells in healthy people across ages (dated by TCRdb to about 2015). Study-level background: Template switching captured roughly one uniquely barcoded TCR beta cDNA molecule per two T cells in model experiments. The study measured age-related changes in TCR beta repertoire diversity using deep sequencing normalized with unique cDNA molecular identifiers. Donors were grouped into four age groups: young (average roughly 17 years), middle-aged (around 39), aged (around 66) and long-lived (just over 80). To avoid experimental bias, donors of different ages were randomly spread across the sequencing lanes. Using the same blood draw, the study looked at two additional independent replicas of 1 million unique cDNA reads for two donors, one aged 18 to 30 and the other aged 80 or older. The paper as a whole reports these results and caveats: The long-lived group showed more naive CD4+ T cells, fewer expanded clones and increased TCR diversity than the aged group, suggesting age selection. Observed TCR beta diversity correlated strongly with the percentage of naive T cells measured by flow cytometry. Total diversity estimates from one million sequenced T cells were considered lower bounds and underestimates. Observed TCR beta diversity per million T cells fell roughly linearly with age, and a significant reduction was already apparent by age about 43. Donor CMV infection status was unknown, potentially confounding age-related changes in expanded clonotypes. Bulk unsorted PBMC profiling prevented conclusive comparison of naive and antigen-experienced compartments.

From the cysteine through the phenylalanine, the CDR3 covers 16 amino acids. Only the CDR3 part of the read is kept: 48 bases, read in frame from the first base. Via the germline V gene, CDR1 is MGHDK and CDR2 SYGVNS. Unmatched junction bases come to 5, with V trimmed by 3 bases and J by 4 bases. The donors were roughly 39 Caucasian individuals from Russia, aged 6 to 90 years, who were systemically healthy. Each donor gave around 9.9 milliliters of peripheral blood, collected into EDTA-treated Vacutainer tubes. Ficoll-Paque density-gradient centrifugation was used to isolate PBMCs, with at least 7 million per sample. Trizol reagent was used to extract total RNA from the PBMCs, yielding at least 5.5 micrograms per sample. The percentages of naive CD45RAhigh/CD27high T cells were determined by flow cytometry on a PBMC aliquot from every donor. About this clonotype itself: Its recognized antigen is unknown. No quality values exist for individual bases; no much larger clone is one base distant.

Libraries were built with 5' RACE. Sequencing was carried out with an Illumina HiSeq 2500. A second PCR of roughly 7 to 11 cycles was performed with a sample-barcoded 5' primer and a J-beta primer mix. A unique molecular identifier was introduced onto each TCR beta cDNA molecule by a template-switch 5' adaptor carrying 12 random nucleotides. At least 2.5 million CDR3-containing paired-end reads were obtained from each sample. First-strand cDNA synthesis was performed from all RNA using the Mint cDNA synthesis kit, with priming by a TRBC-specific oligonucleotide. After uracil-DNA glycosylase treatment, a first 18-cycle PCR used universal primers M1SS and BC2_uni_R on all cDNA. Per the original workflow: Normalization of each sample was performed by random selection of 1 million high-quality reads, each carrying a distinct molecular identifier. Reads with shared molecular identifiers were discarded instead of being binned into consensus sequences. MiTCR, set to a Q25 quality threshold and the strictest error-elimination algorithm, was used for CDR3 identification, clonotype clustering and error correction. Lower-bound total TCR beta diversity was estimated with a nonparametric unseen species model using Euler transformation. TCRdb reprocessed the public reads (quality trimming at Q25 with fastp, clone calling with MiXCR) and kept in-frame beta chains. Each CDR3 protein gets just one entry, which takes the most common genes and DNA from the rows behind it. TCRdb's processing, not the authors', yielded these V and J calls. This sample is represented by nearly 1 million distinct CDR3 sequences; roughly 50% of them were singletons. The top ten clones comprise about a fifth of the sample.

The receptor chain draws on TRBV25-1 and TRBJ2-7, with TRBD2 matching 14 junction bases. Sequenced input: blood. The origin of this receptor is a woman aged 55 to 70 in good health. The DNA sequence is TGTGCCAGCAGTGATGTGGGGACTAGCGGGAGTTACGAGCAGTACTTC. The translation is CASSDVGTSGSYEQYF.